This T cell receptor beta chain was recovered during a study of blood T cells in healthy people across ages. PCR was performed a second time for about 6 to 12 cycles using a sample-barcoded 5' primer and a J-beta primer mix. MiXCR, run by TCRdb on the 5' RACE reads, gives a single entry per CDR3 protein. The sample contains 380,000 or so distinct CDR3 sequences, about 55% of which appear only once. The CDR3 loop spans 14 amino acids. Unmatched junction bases numbered 7, after V lost 5 bases and J lost 3 bases. Germline CDR1 SGHDN, CDR2 FVKESK. This rearrangement joins TRBV14 to TRBJ2-7, with 7 bases aligning to TRBD1. This sequence originates from a man aged 55 to 69 in good health. The source material was blood. The CDR3, as DNA: TGTGCCAGCAGCTACGACAGGGTACGCTACGAGCAGTACTTC. Translating gives CASSYDRVRYEQYF.